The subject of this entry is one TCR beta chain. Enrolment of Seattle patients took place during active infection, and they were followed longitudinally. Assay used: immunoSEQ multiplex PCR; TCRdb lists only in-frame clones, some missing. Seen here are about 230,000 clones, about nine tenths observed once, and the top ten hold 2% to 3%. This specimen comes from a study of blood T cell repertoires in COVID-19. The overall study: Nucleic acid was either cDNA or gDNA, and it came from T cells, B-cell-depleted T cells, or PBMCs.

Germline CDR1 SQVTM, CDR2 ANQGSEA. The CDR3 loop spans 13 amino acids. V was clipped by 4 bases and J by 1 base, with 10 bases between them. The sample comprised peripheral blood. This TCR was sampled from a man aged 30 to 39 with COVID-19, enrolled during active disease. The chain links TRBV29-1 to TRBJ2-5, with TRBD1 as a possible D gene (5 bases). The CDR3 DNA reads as TGCAGCGTTGGAGTAGGGGTCCAAGAGACCCAGTACTTC. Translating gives CSVGVGVQETQYF. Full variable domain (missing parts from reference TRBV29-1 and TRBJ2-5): SAVISQKPSRDICQRGTSLTIQCQVDSQVTMMFWYRQQPGQSLTLIATANQGSEATYESGFVIDKFPISRPNLTFSTLTVSNMSPEDSSIYLCSVGVGVQETQYFGPGTRLLVL.